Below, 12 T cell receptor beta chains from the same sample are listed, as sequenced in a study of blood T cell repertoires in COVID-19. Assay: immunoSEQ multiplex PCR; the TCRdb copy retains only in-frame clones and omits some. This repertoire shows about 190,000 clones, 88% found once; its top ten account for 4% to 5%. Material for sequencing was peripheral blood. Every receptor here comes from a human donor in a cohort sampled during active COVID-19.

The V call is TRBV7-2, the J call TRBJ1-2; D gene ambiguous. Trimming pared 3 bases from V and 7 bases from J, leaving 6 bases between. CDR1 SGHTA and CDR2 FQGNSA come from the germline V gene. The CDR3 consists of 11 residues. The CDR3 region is CASSFYSGYTF. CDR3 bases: TGTGCCAGCAGCTTCTACTCTGGCTACACCTTC. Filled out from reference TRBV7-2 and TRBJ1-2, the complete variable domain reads GAGVSQSPSNKVTEKGKDVELRCDPISGHTALYWYRQSLGQGLEFLIYFQGNSAPDKSGLPSDRFSAERTGGSVSTLTIQRTQQEDSAVYLCASSFYSGYTFGSGTRLTVV.

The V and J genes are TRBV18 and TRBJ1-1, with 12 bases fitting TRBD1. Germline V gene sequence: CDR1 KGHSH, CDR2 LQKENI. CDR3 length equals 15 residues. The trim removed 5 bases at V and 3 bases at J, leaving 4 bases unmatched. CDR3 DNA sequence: TGTGCCAGCTCATACGGGACAGGGGGCCACACTGAAGCTTTCTTT. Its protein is CASSYGTGGHTEAFF.

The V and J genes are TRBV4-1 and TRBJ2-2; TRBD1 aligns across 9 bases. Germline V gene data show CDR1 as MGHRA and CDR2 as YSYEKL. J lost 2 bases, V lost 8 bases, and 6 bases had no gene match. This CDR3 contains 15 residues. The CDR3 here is CASRRTGDNTGELFF. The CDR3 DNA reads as TGCGCCAGCCGGCGGACAGGGGATAACACCGGGGAGCTGTTTTTT.

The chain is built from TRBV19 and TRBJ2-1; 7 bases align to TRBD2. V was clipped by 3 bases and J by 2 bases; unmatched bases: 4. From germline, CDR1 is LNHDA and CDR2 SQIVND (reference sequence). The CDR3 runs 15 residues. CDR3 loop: CASSIGGSAYNEQFF. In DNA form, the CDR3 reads TGTGCCAGTAGTATTGGCGGGAGCGCCTACAATGAGCAGTTCTTC.

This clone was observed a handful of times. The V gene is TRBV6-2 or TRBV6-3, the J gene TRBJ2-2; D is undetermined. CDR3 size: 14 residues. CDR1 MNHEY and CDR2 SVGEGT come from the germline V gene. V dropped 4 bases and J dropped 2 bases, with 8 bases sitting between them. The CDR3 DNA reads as TGTGCCAGCAGTTGGTTGCTAAACACCGGGGAGCTGTTTTTT. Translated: CASSWLLNTGELFF.

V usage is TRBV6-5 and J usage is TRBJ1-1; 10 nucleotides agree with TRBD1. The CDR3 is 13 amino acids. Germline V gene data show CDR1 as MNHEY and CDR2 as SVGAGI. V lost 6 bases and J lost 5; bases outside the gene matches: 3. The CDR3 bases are TGTGCCAGCAGACGGACAGGGGGGACTGAAGCTTTCTTT. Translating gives CASRRTGGTEAFF.

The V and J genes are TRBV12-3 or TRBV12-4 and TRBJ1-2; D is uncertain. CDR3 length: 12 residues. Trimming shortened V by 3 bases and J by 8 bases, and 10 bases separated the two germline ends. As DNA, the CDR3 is TGTGCCAGCAGTTTCGAGGGATCGGGCTACACCTTC. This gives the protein CASSFEGSGYTF.

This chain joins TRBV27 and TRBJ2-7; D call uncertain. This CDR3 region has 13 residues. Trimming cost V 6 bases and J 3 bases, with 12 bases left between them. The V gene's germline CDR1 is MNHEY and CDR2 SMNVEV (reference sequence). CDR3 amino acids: CASRSLVGYEQYF. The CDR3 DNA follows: TGTGCCAGCAGGAGTCTTGTCGGCTACGAGCAGTACTTC.

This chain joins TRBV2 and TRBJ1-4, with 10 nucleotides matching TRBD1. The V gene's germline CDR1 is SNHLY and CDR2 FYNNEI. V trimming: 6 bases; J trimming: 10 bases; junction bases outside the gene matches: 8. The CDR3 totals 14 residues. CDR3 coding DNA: TGTGCCAGCAGCCCGGGACAGGGGAGGGGAAAACTGTTTTTT. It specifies CASSPGQGRGKLFF.

CDR3: CASSLATVSEQFF. DNA of the CDR3: TGTGCCAGCAGTTTAGCGACAGTGAGTGAGCAGTTCTTC. The chain joins TRBV12-3 or TRBV12-4 to TRBJ2-1; tentative D call: TRBD1 (5 bases). CDR3 length equals 13 residues. V was trimmed by 0 bases and J by 9 bases, leaving 9 bases between them.

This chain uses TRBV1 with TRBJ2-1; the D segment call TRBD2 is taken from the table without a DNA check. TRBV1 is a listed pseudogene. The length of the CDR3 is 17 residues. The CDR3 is CTSSQAGLAGSYNEQFF. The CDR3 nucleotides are TGCACCAGCAGCCAAGCGGGACTAGCGGGCTCCTACAATGAGCAGTTCTTC.

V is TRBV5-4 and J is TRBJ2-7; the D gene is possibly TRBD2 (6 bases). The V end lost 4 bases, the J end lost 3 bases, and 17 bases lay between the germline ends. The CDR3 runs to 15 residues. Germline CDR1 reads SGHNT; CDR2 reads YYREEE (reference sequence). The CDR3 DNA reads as TGTGCCAGCAGCCACAGGACGGAGGGATTCTACGAGCAGTACTTC. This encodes CASSHRTEGFYEQYF.